What follows are 18 T cell receptor beta chains derived from one specimen sequenced in a study of untreated major depressive disorder. Using immunoSEQ multiplex PCR, the repertoire was profiled, and TCRdb retains in-frame clones only, with some absent. The sample lists 20,000 to 25,000 clones, over 85% occurring once. The sample was CD4+ T cells from PBMCs. Receptors originate from a woman in her forties in good health.

The chain is built from TRBV10-3 and TRBJ1-2, with no clear D. The CDR3 spans 14 residues. The ends were cut back, 0 bases at V and 8 bases at J, with 13 bases in the middle. Germline V gene lookup returns CDR1 ENHRY and CDR2 SYGVKD. The CDR3 DNA follows: TGTGCCATCAGTGAGTCCCCTGGATCTGGCGGCTACACCTTC. Translation: CAISESPGSGGYTF.

V gene TRBV5-1 combines with J gene TRBJ2-7; the match to TRBD1 covers 9 bases. The junction had 2 bases not matched to a gene; V was cut back by 4 bases and J by 0 bases. Germline loops: CDR1 SGHRS, CDR2 YFSETQ. This CDR3 spans 14 amino acids. CDR3 in amino acids: CASSEGQGSYEQYV. The DNA of the CDR3 is TGCGCCAGCAGCGAGGGACAGGGCTCCTACGAGCAGTACGTC.

This clone came up a few times. The chain links TRBV7-6 to TRBJ1-5; D is possibly TRBD1 (5 bases). The CDR3 extends over 14 amino acids. From germline, CDR1 is SGHVS and CDR2 FNYEAQ. Deletions cut 5 bases from V and 7 bases from J, with 15 bases between. CDR3 region: CASSPLWRGQPQHF. The CDR3 bases are TGTGCCAGCAGCCCCCTGTGGAGGGGACAGCCCCAGCATTTT. Together with reference TRBV7-6 and TRBJ1-5, the CDR3 gives the full variable domain: GAGVSQSPRYKVTKRGQDVALRCDPISGHVSLYWYRQALGQGPEFLTYFNYEAQQDKSGLPNDRFSAERPEGSISTLTIQRTEQRDSAMYRCASSPLWRGQPQHFGDGTRLSIL.

V and J are TRBV5-1 and TRBJ2-3; 9 nucleotides align to TRBD2. This CDR3 is built from 15 residues. Germline V CDR1 and CDR2: SGHRS, YFSETQ. Germline trimming cut 1 base from V and 3 bases from J; bases unmatched to any gene: 3. The CDR3 DNA reads as TGCGCCAGCAGCTTGCTCGCGGGGGGGACAGATACGCAGTATTTT. This translates into CASSLLAGGTDTQYF.

The chain has TRBV10-2 and TRBJ2-3; 8 bases line up with TRBD1. The CDR3 contains 14 residues. The ends lost 6 bases at V and 0 bases at J; junction bases unmatched: 2. Germline CDR1 and CDR2: WSHSY and SAAADI. CDR3 DNA sequence: TGCGCCAGCAGAAGGACAGGGAGCACAGATACGCAGTATTTT. Translating gives CASRRTGSTDTQYF.

V gene TRBV5-1 combines with J gene TRBJ2-5; a weak D match, TRBD2 (6 bases). The CDR3 consists of 16 residues. The V end lost 3 bases, the J end lost 3 bases, and 18 bases lay between the germline ends. The V gene's germline CDR1 is SGHRS and CDR2 YFSETQ. CDR3 sequence reads: CASSSEGRRGKETQYF. The CDR3, as DNA: TGCGCCAGCAGCTCCGAAGGGCGGAGGGGCAAAGAGACCCAGTACTTC.

The V call is TRBV29-1, the J call TRBJ2-2; TRBD1 aligns across 12 bases. The junction had 7 bases not matched to a gene; V was cut back by 4 bases and J by 7 bases. The CDR3 covers 15 residues. Germline loops: CDR1 SQVTM, CDR2 ANQGSEA. The CDR3 region is CSVGGTGGVGGELFF. In DNA form, the CDR3 reads TGCAGCGTTGGAGGGACAGGGGGCGTAGGCGGGGAGCTGTTTTTT.

The J gene is TRBJ2-1, the V gene TRBV27; D gene unclear. The germline gives CDR1 MNHEY, CDR2 SMNVEV (reference sequence). The CDR3 loop spans 12 amino acids. The ends were cut back, 5 bases at V and 6 bases at J, with 8 bases in the middle. The CDR3 bases are TGTGCCAGCAGTCTCGTCCGCAATGAGCAGTTCTTC. It codes for CASSLVRNEQFF.

The CDR3 region has the DNA TGTGCCAGCAGTTTGGAAGTGGAGCCCCAGCATTTT. Its translation: CASSLEVEPQHF. This chain links TRBV28 with TRBJ1-5, with unresolved D. The CDR3 covers 12 residues. Germline V lookup: CDR1 MDHEN, CDR2 SYDVKM. Trimming pared 3 bases from V and 8 bases from J, leaving 8 bases between.

The CDR3 is CASSGPGRDTLSNQPQHF. CDR3 DNA sequence: TGTGCCAGCAGTGGGCCCGGGAGGGACACCCTTAGCAATCAGCCCCAGCATTTT. The chain joins TRBV25-1 to TRBJ1-5; the D gene is possibly TRBD1 (6 bases). The germline gives CDR1 MGHDK, CDR2 SYGVNS. This CDR3 region has 18 residues. V lost 4 bases, J lost 0 bases, and 19 bases lay in between.

The chain uses TRBV19 and TRBJ2-1; 10 bases match TRBD1. The CDR3 sequence is 13 residues long. V was pared by 6 bases and J by 9 bases, with 5 bases of the junction left unmatched. CDR1 and CDR2 (germline): LNHDA, SQIVND (reference sequence). DNA for the CDR3: TGTGCCAGTAGCCCGGGACAGGGGACTGAGCAGTTCTTC. Translated, it gives CASSPGQGTEQFF.

The chain is built from TRBV11-1 and TRBJ1-5, with 8 bases identical to TRBD1. The CDR3 consists of 17 residues. V trimming: 8 bases; J trimming: 2 bases; junction bases outside the gene matches: 14. In germline, CDR1 is SGHAT, CDR2 FQDESV (reference sequence). CDR3: CASPPDPGTGCNQPQHF. The CDR3 DNA sequence: TGTGCCAGCCCTCCTGACCCAGGGACAGGATGCAATCAGCCCCAGCATTTT.

The V call is TRBV27, the J call TRBJ2-2; D is possibly TRBD2 (6 bases). Germline loops: CDR1 MNHEY, CDR2 SMNVEV (reference sequence). The CDR3 loop spans 15 amino acids. V was shortened by 3 bases and J by 4 bases, with 12 bases between the two germline ends. As DNA, the CDR3 is TGTGCCAGCAGTTTGGAGGGCCCGCGCACCGGGGAGCTGTTTTTT. It translates to CASSLEGPRTGELFF.

This chain joins TRBV6-1 and TRBJ2-1; D may be TRBD1 (5 bases). Germline CDR1 is MNHNS and CDR2 is SASEGT. Between the trimmed V and J ends, which lost 4 bases and 6 bases, there was a span of 16 bases. The CDR3 has 15 residues. The CDR3 spells CASSGQLSDSNEQFF. Here the CDR3 DNA reads TGTGCCAGCAGTGGACAGCTATCAGACTCCAATGAGCAGTTCTTC.

The chain combines TRBV5-1 with TRBJ2-5; 7 bases match TRBD2. V shed 2 bases, J shed 2 bases, and the junction held 6 bases outside the gene matches. Germline-derived CDR1 and CDR2 are SGHRS and YFSETQ. The CDR3 has 15 amino acids. The CDR3 nucleotides read TGCGCCAGCAGCTTAACCGGCGGGAGACAAGAGACCCAGTACTTC. Encoded protein: CASSLTGGRQETQYF. The full variable domain, in which reference TRBV5-1 and TRBJ2-5 provide the parts outside the CDR3, is KAGVTQTPRYLIKTRGQQVTLSCSPISGHRSVSWYQQTPGQGLQFLFEYFSETQRNKGNFPGRFSGRQFSNSRSEMNVSTLELGDSALYLCASSLTGGRQETQYFGPGTRLLVL.

The gene calls are TRBV7-9 and TRBJ1-4; unclear D gene. The germline V gene encodes CDR1 SEHNR and CDR2 FQNEAQ (reference sequence). V dropped 0 bases and J dropped 5 bases, with 7 bases sitting between them. The CDR3 is 14 amino acids. This chain's CDR3 is CASSLASKNEKLFF. The CDR3 bases are TGTGCCAGCAGCTTAGCCAGCAAGAATGAAAAACTGTTTTTT.

The V gene is TRBV11-2, the J gene TRBJ2-5, with TRBD2 as a possible D gene (6 bases). Germline V gives CDR1 SGHAT, CDR2 FQNNGV. The CDR3 loop spans 16 amino acids. Trimming pared 3 bases from V and 2 bases from J, leaving 16 bases between. The CDR3 nucleotides are TGTGCCAGCAGCTTCGGGCGGGGAGCCTTGCAAGAGACCCAGTACTTC. Translated, it gives CASSFGRGALQETQYF.

The V call is TRBV7-2, the J call TRBJ1-1; D unresolved. V was pared by 5 bases and J by 7 bases, with 20 bases between. CDR3 length: 15 residues. Germline CDR1 and CDR2: SGHTA and FQGNSA. CDR3 amino acids: CASSRPGPRTIEAFF. The DNA of the CDR3 is TGTGCCAGCAGCCGCCCCGGACCGCGGACTATTGAAGCTTTCTTT.